What follows are 18 T cell receptor beta chains derived from one specimen sequenced in a study of T cells in Graves' hyperthyroidism and ophthalmopathy. It was RNA transcripts that yielded the amplified TCR beta CDR3 regions. An initial round of RT-PCR targeting the TCR CDR3 relied on the HTBI primer set. MiXCR was run by TCRdb on the multiplex PCR reads, yielding one entry per CDR3 protein. This table has some 420,000 distinct CDR3 sequences, around 15% appearing once. Sequencing used blood. All receptors come from a woman in her late teens or twenties with Graves' hyperthyroidism.

The chain combines TRBV29-1 with TRBJ1-1; no reliable D call. The germline CDR1 and CDR2 sequences are SQVTM and ANQGSEA. V lost 6 bases to trimming and J lost 6 bases, with 11 bases between them. The CDR3 is 11 residues long. The CDR3 coding sequence is TGCAGCGTAGTAACAGCCGCTGAAGCTTTCTTT. It yields the protein CSVVTAAEAFF.

This clonotype was seen a handful of times. The chain combines TRBV30 with TRBJ2-2; no firm D call. Germline lookup yields CDR1 GTSNPN and CDR2 SVGIG (reference sequence). With 0 bases removed from V and 4 bases from J, the gap between germline ends came to 12 bases. The length of the CDR3 is 15 residues. CDR3 nucleotide sequence: TGTGCCTGGAGTGTGTCCAGGTCAGGCACCGGGGAGCTGTTTTTT. Translated, it gives CAWSVSRSGTGELFF. Supplemented by reference TRBV30 and TRBJ2-2, the full variable domain reads SQTIHQWPATLVQPVGSPLSLECTVEGTSNPNLYWYRQAAGRGLQLLFYSVGIGQISSEVPQNLSASRPQDRQFILSSKKLLLSDSGFYLCAWSVSRSGTGELFFGEGSRLTVL.

The genes are TRBV6-1 and TRBJ1-2; D is perhaps TRBD1 (5 bases). This CDR3 is 11 amino acids long. Germline-derived CDR1 and CDR2 are MNHNS and SASEGT. V shed 8 bases and J shed 4 bases, with 8 bases lying between them. The CDR3 coding sequence is TGTGCCAGCCATAGGGGCTATGGCTACACCTTC. Amino acids: CASHRGYGYTF.

Regarding this clonotype: Since a much larger clone is just one base distant, this may be a read error. The chain carries TRBV7-9 and TRBJ1-1; 8 bases agree with TRBD1. Germline trimming cut 5 bases from V and 1 base from J; bases unmatched to any gene: 3. Germline loops: CDR1 SEHNR, CDR2 FQNEAQ (reference sequence). This CDR3 has 14 amino acids. The CDR3 nucleotides are TGTGCCAGCAGCCCCAGGGGGCAGAACACTGAAGCTTTCTTT. It specifies CASSPRGQNTEAFF.

This clonotype was observed a few times. The gene calls are TRBV30 and TRBJ1-6; D ambiguous. Germline V lookup: CDR1 GTSNPN, CDR2 SVGIG (reference sequence). V lost 0 bases and J 7 bases, leaving 16 bases between the germline ends. The CDR3 is 16 amino acids. The CDR3 here is CAWSVRERPGNSPLHF. CDR3 DNA sequence: TGTGCCTGGAGTGTACGGGAAAGACCGGGGAATTCACCCCTCCACTTT.

This clonotype was observed at least ten times. The rearrangement uses TRBV13 and TRBJ2-7; 9 nucleotides align to TRBD1. This CDR3 spans 15 amino acids. The trim removed 6 bases at V and 4 bases at J, leaving 10 bases unmatched. Germline CDR1 reads PRHDT; CDR2 reads FYEKMQ (reference sequence). CDR3 in amino acids: CASSPKDRGWYEQYF. The CDR3 bases are TGTGCCAGCAGTCCAAAGGACAGGGGATGGTACGAGCAGTACTTC.

This clonotype appeared many times. V and J are TRBV28 and TRBJ2-7, with D possibly matching TRBD2 (6 bases). V was shortened by 7 bases and J by 4 bases, with 17 bases between the two germline ends. The CDR3 runs to 14 residues. The germline CDR1 and CDR2 sequences are MDHEN and SYDVKM. In nucleotides, the CDR3 is TGTGCCAGCACCCTCGGGGGTCTTGGGTACGAGCAGTACTTC. Protein product: CASTLGGLGYEQYF.

This clonotype has ten or more counts. This chain links TRBV6-6 with TRBJ2-7; D unclear. Germline CDR1 MNHNY, CDR2 SVGAGI (reference sequence). CDR3 size: 15 residues. Trimming cost V 0 bases and J 4 bases, with 13 bases left between them. This CDR3 is CASSYSRLVFYEQYF. In DNA, the CDR3 is TGTGCCAGCAGTTACTCGAGACTGGTTTTTTACGAGCAGTACTTC.

The chain couples TRBV5-1 to TRBJ2-7, with a possible D match to TRBD1 (6 bases). The CDR3 extends over 14 amino acids. CDR1 SGHRS and CDR2 YFSETQ come from the germline V gene. V was cut by 7 bases and J by 0 bases, with 14 bases left in between. This CDR3 reads CASFEGVSSYEQYF. The CDR3 nucleotides read TGCGCCAGCTTTGAGGGGGTGAGCTCCTACGAGCAGTACTTC.

The V call is TRBV6-2 or TRBV6-3, the J call TRBJ2-5; D gene ambiguous. The CDR3 is 15 amino acids. V lost 6 bases and J lost 5, with 19 bases in between. Germline V gene data show CDR1 as MNHEY and CDR2 as SVGEGT. The CDR3 region is CASSPAWPYPETQYF. In DNA form, the CDR3 reads TGTGCCAGCAGCCCAGCATGGCCATACCCGGAGACCCAGTACTTC.

DNA for the CDR3: TGTGCCAGCAGCCGAGTAACAGGGGGTAGCACAGATACGCAGTATTTT. Residues: CASSRVTGGSTDTQYF. The chain joins TRBV3-1 to TRBJ2-3; TRBD1 aligns across 8 bases. The CDR3 loop spans 16 amino acids. In germline, CDR1 is LGHDT, CDR2 YNNKEL (reference sequence). With V trimmed by 4 bases and J by 0 bases, 6 bases remained unmatched.

The V and J genes are TRBV11-2 and TRBJ1-2; D gene unclear. Trimming pared 1 base from V and 7 bases from J, leaving 7 bases between. This CDR3 spans 12 amino acids. CDR1 SGHAT and CDR2 FQNNGV come from the germline V gene. CDR3 loop: CASSLVPSGYTF. The CDR3 nucleotides read TGTGCCAGCAGCTTAGTTCCATCTGGCTACACCTTC.

This clonotype showed up many times. This sequence joins TRBV11-2 and TRBJ2-3; D gene unclear. CDR1 is SGHAT, CDR2 FQNNGV, per germline. The CDR3 runs to 13 residues. Trimming removed 6 bases from V and 3 bases from J, with 10 bases in between. The CDR3 sequence: CASRRDLTDTQYF. The CDR3 nucleotides read TGTGCCAGCAGAAGGGATCTAACAGATACGCAGTATTTT.

The table lists this clonotype with many counts. This sequence joins TRBV12-3 or TRBV12-4 and TRBJ2-1; the D gene is possibly TRBD2 (6 bases). The CDR3 is made up of 13 amino acids. V dropped 6 bases and J dropped 4 bases, with 10 bases sitting between them. The CDR3 loop is CASRAGRYNEQFF. As DNA, the CDR3 is TGTGCCAGCAGGGCGGGACGTTACAATGAGCAGTTCTTC.

The chain combines TRBV5-1 with TRBJ1-2; weak D call: TRBD1 (5 bases). This CDR3 has 15 amino acids. Trimming stripped 0 bases from V and 4 bases from J, with 13 bases between. Germline loops: CDR1 SGHRS, CDR2 YFSETQ. The DNA for the CDR3 is TGCGCCAGCAGCTTGGATATGATCGGGGGCTATGGCTACACCTTC. Its protein product is CASSLDMIGGYGYTF.

This clonotype occurred many times. The rearrangement links TRBV5-5 to TRBJ2-5, with 11 bases lining up with TRBD2. Looked up from germline, CDR1 is SGHKS and CDR2 is YYEKEE (reference sequence). This CDR3 is 16 amino acids long. The junction had 8 bases not matched to a gene; V was cut back by 3 bases and J by 4 bases. CDR3 DNA sequence: TGTGCCAGCAGCTCCTCGACTAGCGGGACCGGAGAGACCCAGTACTTC. Translating gives CASSSSTSGTGETQYF.

This clonotype was counted many times. The CDR3 reads CASRRGPETQYF. CDR3 in DNA: TGTGCCAGCAGGAGGGGCCCGGAGACCCAGTACTTC. The V call is TRBV12-3 or TRBV12-4, the J call TRBJ2-5, with D perhaps TRBD1 or TRBD2 (5 bases each). The CDR3 is 12 residues long. V was pared by 6 bases and J by 5 bases, with 10 bases between.

Ten or more counts support this clonotype. This chain uses TRBV27 with TRBJ2-7; 11 bases match TRBD2. V shed 4 bases and J 2 bases; nucleotides not matched to a gene: 4. This CDR3 has 15 residues. The germline V gene encodes CDR1 MNHEY and CDR2 SMNVEV (reference sequence). CDR3 sequence (DNA): TGTGCCAGCAGTTGGGGACTAGCGGCAACCTACGAGCAGTACTTC. Translated, it gives CASSWGLAATYEQYF.